The entry below describes one T cell receptor beta chain. Its specificity is unknown. This entry belongs to a study of cytomegalovirus exposure and HLA in healthy donors. The study ran its PCR with 60 Vbeta and 13 Jbeta primers. Per the authors' pipeline: In a later analysis, of around 83 million unique beta chains, about 12 million appeared in at least two donors. Produced via immunoSEQ multiplex PCR; TCRdb's table is partial and in-frame only. V and J calls and clone size follow that table, whereas D and trimming were derived from the DNA. In the table there are about 190,000 clones, over 60% of which are singletons. V lost 5 bases and J lost 4, with 11 bases in between. This CDR3 has 13 residues. Germline-derived CDR1 and CDR2 are SNHLY and FYNNEI. Overall study results and limits: Indistinguishability led to the exclusion of some V segments, TRBV6-2 and TRBV6-3 included. In an earlier analysis, most TCR beta V segments were productive about 87% or about 30% of the time. It has been reported that TCR beta sequences accurately predicted the HLA-A and HLA-B alleles of most subjects.

This clonotype was sampled from a woman under 40 in good health and CMV-seropositive. The chain joins TRBV2 to TRBJ1-1, with D maybe TRBD1 (5 bases). The specimen sequenced was PBMCs. Written as DNA, the CDR3 is TGTGCCAGCAGTCAGGACACGGGCACTGAAGCTTTCTTT. Amino acids: CASSQDTGTEAFF.